The T cell receptor beta chain under discussion was sequenced for a study of technical replicates of blood from a few donors. Using immunoSEQ multiplex PCR, the repertoire was profiled, and TCRdb retains in-frame clones only, with some absent. The sample carries approximately 88,000 clones, about 97% recorded once. The V segment lost 5 bases and the J segment 5 bases; nucleotides outside the gene matches: 14. Germline CDR1 is MDHEN and CDR2 is SYDVKM. This CDR3 has 16 amino acids. The rearrangement links TRBV28 to TRBJ2-7; 8 bases agree with TRBD2. The sequenced material came from T cells isolated from PBMCs. The receptor comes from a human donor in good health. In nucleotides, the CDR3 is TGTGCCAGCAGTCCCATGGGGCGGGAGGTGGGCAACGAGCAGTACTTC. Amino acids: CASSPMGREVGNEQYF.